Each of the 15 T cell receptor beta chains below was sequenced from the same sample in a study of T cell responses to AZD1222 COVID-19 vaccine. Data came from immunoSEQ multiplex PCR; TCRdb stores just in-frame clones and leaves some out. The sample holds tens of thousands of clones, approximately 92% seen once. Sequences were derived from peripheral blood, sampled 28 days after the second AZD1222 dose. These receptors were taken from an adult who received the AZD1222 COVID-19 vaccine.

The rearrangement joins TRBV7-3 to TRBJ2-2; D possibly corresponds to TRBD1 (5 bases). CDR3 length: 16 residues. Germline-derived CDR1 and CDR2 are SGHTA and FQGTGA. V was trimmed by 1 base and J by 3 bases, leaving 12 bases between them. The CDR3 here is CASSLIAGIDTGELFF. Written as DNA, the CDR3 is TGTGCCAGCAGCTTAATTGCAGGGATCGACACCGGGGAGCTGTTTTTT.

The CDR3 protein is CASSDGTGGGTEAFF. The CDR3 DNA reads as TGTGCCAGCAGTGACGGGACAGGGGGCGGCACTGAAGCTTTCTTT. The chain is built from TRBV6-1 and TRBJ1-1; 12 bases are a match to TRBD1. The length of the CDR3 is 15 residues. CDR1 and CDR2 (germline): MNHNS, SASEGT. J was trimmed by 4 bases and V by 3 bases; bases with no gene match: 3.

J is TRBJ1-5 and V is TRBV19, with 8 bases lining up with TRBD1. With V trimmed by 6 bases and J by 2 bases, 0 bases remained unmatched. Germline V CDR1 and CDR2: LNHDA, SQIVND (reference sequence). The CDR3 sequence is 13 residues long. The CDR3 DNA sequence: TGTGCCAGTAGGGGACAGGGCAATCAGCCCCAGCATTTT. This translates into CASRGQGNQPQHF.

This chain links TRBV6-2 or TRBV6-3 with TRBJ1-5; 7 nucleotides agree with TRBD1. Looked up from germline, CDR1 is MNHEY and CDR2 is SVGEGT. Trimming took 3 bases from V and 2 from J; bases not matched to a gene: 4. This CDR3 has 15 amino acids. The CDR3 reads CASSYTGVGNQPQHF. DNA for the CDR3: TGTGCCAGCAGTTATACAGGGGTCGGCAATCAGCCCCAGCATTTT.

The CDR3 loop reads CASSEVGASSYEQYV. The CDR3, as DNA: TGTGCCAGCAGTGAAGTTGGGGCCAGCTCTTACGAGCAGTACGTC. V is TRBV6-1 and J is TRBJ2-7, with D maybe TRBD1 (5 bases). The CDR3 runs 15 residues. The ends were cut back, 1 base at V and 4 bases at J, with 14 bases in the middle. The germline V gene has CDR1 MNHNS and CDR2 SASEGT.

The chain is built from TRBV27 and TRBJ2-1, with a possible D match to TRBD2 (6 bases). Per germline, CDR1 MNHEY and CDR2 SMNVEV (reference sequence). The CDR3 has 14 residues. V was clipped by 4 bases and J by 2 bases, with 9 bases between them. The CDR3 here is CASSSRTTYNEQFF. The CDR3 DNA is TGTGCCAGCAGTTCACGGACTACCTACAATGAGCAGTTCTTC.

The CDR3 bases are TGTGCCAGCACCCGAACCAGGGTTAACACTGAAGCTTTCTTT. This translates into CASTRTRVNTEAFF. This rearrangement joins TRBV6-5 to TRBJ1-1; TRBD1 might be the D (5 bases). Trimming removed 7 bases at V and 2 bases at J, with 14 bases between. CDR3 length: 14 amino acids. Germline CDR1 reads MNHEY; CDR2 reads SVGAGI.

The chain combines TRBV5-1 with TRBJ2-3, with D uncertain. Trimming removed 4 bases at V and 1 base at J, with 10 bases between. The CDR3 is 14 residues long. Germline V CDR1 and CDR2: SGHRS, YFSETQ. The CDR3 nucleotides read TGCGCCAGCAGCCCCAACAGCGGCACAGATACGCAGTATTTT. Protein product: CASSPNSGTDTQYF.

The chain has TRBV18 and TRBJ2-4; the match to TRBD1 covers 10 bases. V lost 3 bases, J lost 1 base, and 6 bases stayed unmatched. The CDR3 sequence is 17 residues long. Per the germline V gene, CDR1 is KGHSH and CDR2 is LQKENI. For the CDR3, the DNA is TGTGCCAGCTCACCTGACAGGGGGCGCGTGGCCAAAAACATTCAGTACTTC. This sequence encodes CASSPDRGRVAKNIQYF.

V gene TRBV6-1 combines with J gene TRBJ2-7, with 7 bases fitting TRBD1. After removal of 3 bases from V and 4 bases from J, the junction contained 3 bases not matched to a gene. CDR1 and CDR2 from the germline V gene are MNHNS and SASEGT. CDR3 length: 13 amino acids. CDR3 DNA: TGTGCCAGCAGTGACCTACAGGGGTACGAGCAGTACTTC. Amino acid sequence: CASSDLQGYEQYF.

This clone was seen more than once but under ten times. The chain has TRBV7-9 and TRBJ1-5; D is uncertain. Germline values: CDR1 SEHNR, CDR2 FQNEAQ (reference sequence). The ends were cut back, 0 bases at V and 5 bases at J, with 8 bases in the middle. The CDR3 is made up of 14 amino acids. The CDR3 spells CASSLAGSDQPQHF. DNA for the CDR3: TGTGCCAGCAGCTTAGCCGGGTCCGATCAGCCCCAGCATTTT.

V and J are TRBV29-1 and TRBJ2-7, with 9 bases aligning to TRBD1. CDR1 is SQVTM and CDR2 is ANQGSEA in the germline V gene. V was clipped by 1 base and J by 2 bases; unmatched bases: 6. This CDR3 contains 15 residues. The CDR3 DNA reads TGCAGCGTTGAAGCAGTGGGACAGGGAACCTACGAGCAGTACTTC. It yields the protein CSVEAVGQGTYEQYF.

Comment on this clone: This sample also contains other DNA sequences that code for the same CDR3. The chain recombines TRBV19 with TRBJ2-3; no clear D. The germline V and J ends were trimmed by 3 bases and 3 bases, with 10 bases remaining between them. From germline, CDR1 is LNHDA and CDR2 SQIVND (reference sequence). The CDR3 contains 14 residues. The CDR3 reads CASSIGQATDTQYF. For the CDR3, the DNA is TGTGCCAGTAGTATCGGGCAGGCTACAGATACGCAGTATTTT.

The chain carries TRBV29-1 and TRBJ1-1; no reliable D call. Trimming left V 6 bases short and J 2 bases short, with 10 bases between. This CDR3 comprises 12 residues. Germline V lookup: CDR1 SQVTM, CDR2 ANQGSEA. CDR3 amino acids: CSVIGPNTEAFF. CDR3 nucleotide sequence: TGCAGCGTCATTGGACCTAACACTGAAGCTTTCTTT.

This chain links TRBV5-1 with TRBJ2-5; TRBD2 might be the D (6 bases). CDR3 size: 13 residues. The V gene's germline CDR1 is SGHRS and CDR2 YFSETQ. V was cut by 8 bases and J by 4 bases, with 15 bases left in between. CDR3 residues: CASYSGTAETQYF. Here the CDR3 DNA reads TGCGCCAGTTACTCCGGGACTGCAGAGACCCAGTACTTC.